The rows below give T cell receptor beta chains drawn from one sample of a study of shared clonotypes between healthy human individuals. Measured with immunoSEQ multiplex PCR; TCRdb has only the in-frame clones, and not every one. The sample lists about 2,200,000 clones; just over 90% were seen once. Specimen: naive CD8+ T cells from PBMCs. The receptors were gathered from a man between 18 and 29 years old in good health. Some clones in this sample may be carry-over from other donors' samples. The CDR3 runs from the conserved cysteine through the conserved F or W. The D gene is left open where the match is weak. Only some rows state a clone size, as once, few, many or a class for expanded clones.

v_gene	j_gene	d_gene	abundance	CDR3aa	CDR3nt
TRBV4-3	TRBJ2-1	-	-	CASSQLLFAEYSYNEQFF	TGCGCCAGCAGCCAACTACTCTTCGCGGAATACTCCTACAATGAGCAGTTCTTC
TRBV13	TRBJ1-2	TRBD1	once	CASSPGGQYGCTF	TGTGCCAGCAGCCCGGGGGGACAGTATGGCTGCACCTTC
TRBV21-1	TRBJ1-5	-	-	CASSKDYQGGDSNQPQHF	TGTGCCAGCAGCAAAGATTATCAGGGGGGGGATAGCAATCAGCCCCAGCATTTT
TRBV5-6	TRBJ2-5	TRBD2	once	CASSLTSGRKQETQYF	TGTGCCAGCAGCTTGACTAGCGGGAGAAAACAAGAGACCCAGTACTTC
TRBV7-9	TRBJ2-7	-	-	CASSLPAGTLIYEQYF	TGTGCCAGCAGCTTACCTGCAGGGACTTTAATATACGAGCAGTACTTC
TRBV7-9	TRBJ2-7	TRBD1	-	CASSDRDSQAYEQYF	TGTGCCAGCAGCGATAGGGACAGTCAGGCCTACGAGCAGTACTTC
TRBV30	TRBJ2-7	-	-	CAWGKEDPYEQYF	TGTGCCTGGGGGAAGGAGGACCCCTACGAGCAGTACTTC
TRBV4-1	TRBJ2-1	TRBD2	-	CASSQGTSGNNNEQFF	TGCGCCAGCAGCCAAGGGACTAGCGGGAATAACAATGAGCAGTTCTTC
TRBV27	TRBJ2-1	TRBD2	-	CAIVAGNEQFF	TGTGCCATCGTAGCGGGCAATGAGCAGTTCTTC
TRBV7-9	TRBJ1-4	TRBD1	-	CASSSPQTDRDNEKLFF	TGTGCCAGCAGCTCCCCACAAACGGACAGGGACAATGAAAAACTGTTTTTT
TRBV11-2	TRBJ1-5	-	-	CASSLGINQPQHF	TGTGCCAGCAGCTTAGGTATCAATCAGCCCCAGCATTTT
TRBV7-9	TRBJ2-7	-	-	CASSSGRAFEQYF	TGTGCCAGCAGCTCGGGACGGGCGTTCGAGCAGTACTTC
TRBV7-9	TRBJ2-3	TRBD2	-	CASSLGLAEYSTDTQYF	TGTGCCAGCAGCTTAGGACTAGCCGAATATAGCACAGATACGCAGTATTTT
TRBV27	TRBJ1-2	-	-	CASSSAGNSDYGYTF	TGTGCCAGCAGTTCCGCCGGGAACTCCGACTATGGCTACACCTTC
TRBV4-1	TRBJ2-7	-	-	CASSQVQSSYEQYF	TGCGCCAGCAGCCAAGTGCAGAGCTCCTACGAGCAGTACTTC
TRBV7-9	TRBJ2-3	-	-	CASSKSSGSHTDTQYF	TGTGCCAGCAGCAAATCCTCCGGGAGCCACACAGATACGCAGTATTTT
TRBV28	TRBJ1-5	-	-	CASSSGRPQHF	TGTGCCAGCAGTTCAGGACGGCCCCAGCATTTT
TRBV7-2	TRBJ1-2	-	-	CASSFTVRGALVYGYTF	TGTGCCAGCAGCTTCACCGTGAGGGGTGCGCTTGTCTATGGCTACACCTTC
TRBV28	TRBJ2-3	-	-	CASRHWQGITDTQYF	TGTGCCAGCAGGCACTGGCAGGGGATCACAGATACGCAGTATTTT
TRBV28	TRBJ2-7	-	once	CASSSRQVLSYEQYF	TGTGCCAGCAGTTCTCGACAGGTTCTATCCTACGAGCAGTACTTC
TRBV4-3	TRBJ2-7	-	-	CASSQDGEYEQYF	TGCGCCAGCAGCCAAGATGGGGAGTACGAGCAGTACTTC
TRBV7-6	TRBJ2-1	TRBD2	-	CASSKPTSGSRHEQFF	TGTGCCAGCAGCAAGCCAACTAGCGGGAGCCGGCATGAGCAGTTCTTC
TRBV19	TRBJ2-3	-	-	CASSIIGGRFETQYF	TGTGCCAGTAGTATCATTGGAGGGCGTTTCGAGACGCAGTATTTT
TRBV27	TRBJ2-1	TRBD2	-	CASRVLAGATYNEQFF	TGTGCCAGCAGGGTCCTAGCGGGGGCTACCTACAATGAGCAGTTCTTC
TRBV28	TRBJ2-5	TRBD2	-	CASSSWGRAGGETQYF	TGTGCCAGCAGTTCTTGGGGTAGGGCGGGAGGAGAGACCCAGTACTTC
TRBV27	TRBJ1-1	TRBD1	few	CASSLDRDTEAFF	TGTGCCAGCAGTTTAGACAGGGACACTGAAGCTTTCTTT
TRBV4-1	TRBJ1-1	-	-	CASSLRASDEVFF	TGCGCCAGCAGCCTCCGGGCCTCAGACGAAGTTTTCTTT
TRBV7-9	TRBJ2-1	-	-	CASGGPEEIEQFF	TGTGCCAGCGGGGGCCCTGAGGAAATTGAGCAGTTCTTC
TRBV27	TRBJ2-7	TRBD2	-	CASSLSFGTSGLTMQYF	TGTGCCAGCAGTTTATCCTTCGGGACTAGCGGATTGACGATGCAGTACTTC
TRBV10-2	TRBJ2-7	-	-	CASSEVRAVGYEQYF	TGCGCCAGCAGTGAAGTCCGTGCAGTCGGCTACGAGCAGTACTTC
TRBV19	TRBJ2-1	-	-	CASRPQYSAEQFF	TGTGCCAGTAGACCCCAATACTCGGCTGAGCAGTTCTTC
TRBV5-6	TRBJ2-7	TRBD1	-	CASSPDRGFYEQYF	TGTGCCAGCAGCCCGGACAGGGGCTTCTACGAGCAGTACTTC
TRBV27	TRBJ1-1	-	-	CASSLSPSPIEAFF	TGTGCCAGCAGTTTATCGCCGAGCCCAATTGAAGCTTTCTTT
TRBV6-1	TRBJ1-1	-	once	CASSEWVGEGTEAFF	TGTGCCAGCAGTGAATGGGTTGGTGAGGGCACTGAAGCTTTCTTT
TRBV2	TRBJ2-1	TRBD2	-	CASSPGLDEQFF	TGTGCCAGCAGCCCCGGACTAGACGAGCAGTTCTTC
TRBV9	TRBJ2-3	TRBD2	-	CASSLAGGGRDTQYF	TGTGCCAGCAGCCTAGCGGGAGGAGGTAGAGATACGCAGTATTTT
TRBV6-6	TRBJ2-3	TRBD2	once	CASSATLAGGVSWYF	TGTGCCAGCAGTGCAACTCTAGCGGGGGGGGTTTCATGGTATTTT
TRBV9	TRBJ2-7	-	-	CASSVGPGYEQYF	TGTGCCAGCAGCGTAGGACCCGGCTACGAGCAGTACTTC
TRBV19	TRBJ2-7	-	-	CASSERDPGWSYEQYF	TGTGCCAGTAGCGAAAGAGACCCCGGGTGGTCCTACGAGCAGTACTTC
TRBV6-1	TRBJ1-1	-	-	CASSNQDSRPEAFF	TGTGCCAGCAGTAACCAAGACAGCAGACCAGAAGCTTTCTTT
TRBV6-5	TRBJ2-5	-	-	CASNEASNFLETQYF	TGTGCCAGCAACGAAGCTAGCAATTTCTTGGAGACCCAGTACTTC
TRBV6-1	TRBJ2-4	-	-	CASSEYGGEVIQYF	TGTGCCAGCAGTGAATATGGGGGAGAGGTCATTCAGTACTTC
TRBV28	TRBJ1-1	TRBD1	-	CASSWDRVGAFF	TGTGCCAGCAGTTGGGACAGGGTTGGAGCTTTCTTT
TRBV27	TRBJ2-7	-	-	CASSLSFQGLDHYEQYF	TGTGCCAGCAGTTTATCGTTCCAGGGCTTGGATCACTACGAGCAGTACTTC
TRBV11-2	TRBJ1-1	-	few	CASKPSLNTEAFF	TGTGCCAGCAAACCCAGCCTGAACACTGAAGCTTTCTTT
TRBV5-1	TRBJ2-7	-	-	CASSLAATYEQYF	TGCGCCAGCAGCTTGGCCGCAACCTACGAGCAGTACTTC
TRBV28	TRBJ1-3	-	-	CASREYRVAGNTIYF	TGTGCCAGCAGGGAGTACAGGGTCGCTGGAAACACCATATATTTT
TRBV29-1	TRBJ2-3	TRBD2	once	CSVEGLAGTTDTQYF	TGCAGCGTTGAAGGACTAGCGGGGACCACAGATACGCAGTATTTT
TRBV30	TRBJ2-7	TRBD2	-	CAWGTSGSSYEQYF	TGTGCCTGGGGAACTAGCGGGAGCTCCTACGAGCAGTACTTC
TRBV5-1	TRBJ2-7	TRBD2	-	CASSLVGGRAGEQYF	TGCGCCAGCAGCTTGGTTGGCGGGAGGGCCGGCGAGCAGTACTTC
TRBV5-4	TRBJ1-2	-	-	CASSSVGRGLLDYGYTF	TGTGCCAGCAGCTCGGTGGGCAGGGGCCTACTAGACTATGGCTACACCTTC
TRBV10-3	TRBJ2-7	-	-	CAISESRAASLGYEQYF	TGTGCCATCAGTGAGTCGAGGGCCGCTAGCCTCGGATACGAGCAGTACTTC
TRBV11-2	TRBJ2-7	-	-	CASSLGAGLPYEQYF	TGTGCCAGCAGCTTAGGAGCTGGGCTTCCCTACGAGCAGTACTTC
TRBV9	TRBJ1-1	-	-	CASSEALGQGGAEAFF	TGTGCCAGCAGCGAGGCGTTAGGCCAGGGTGGGGCTGAAGCTTTCTTT
TRBV19	TRBJ1-5	-	few	CASSATGDQPQHF	TGTGCCAGTAGTGCGACAGGTGATCAGCCCCAGCATTTT
TRBV7-9	TRBJ1-5	-	-	CASSLEGWEPQHF	TGTGCCAGCAGCTTAGAGGGTTGGGAGCCCCAGCATTTT